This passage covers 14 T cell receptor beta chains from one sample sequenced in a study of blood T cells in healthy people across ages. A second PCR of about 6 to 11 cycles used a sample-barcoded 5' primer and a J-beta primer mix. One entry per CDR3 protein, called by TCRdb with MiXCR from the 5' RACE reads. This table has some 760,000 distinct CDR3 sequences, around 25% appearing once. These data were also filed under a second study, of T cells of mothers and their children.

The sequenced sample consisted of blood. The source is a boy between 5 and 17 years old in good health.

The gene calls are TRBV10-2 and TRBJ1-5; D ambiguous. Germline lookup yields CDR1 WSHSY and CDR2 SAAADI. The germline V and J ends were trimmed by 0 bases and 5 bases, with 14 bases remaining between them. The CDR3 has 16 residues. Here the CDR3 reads CASSESFVASHQPQHF. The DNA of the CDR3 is TGCGCCAGCAGTGAGTCATTCGTAGCCAGCCATCAGCCCCAGCATTTT.

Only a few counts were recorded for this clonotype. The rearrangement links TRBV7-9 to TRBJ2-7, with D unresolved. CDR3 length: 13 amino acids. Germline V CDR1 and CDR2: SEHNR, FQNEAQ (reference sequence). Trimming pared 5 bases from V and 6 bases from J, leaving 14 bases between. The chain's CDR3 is CASSSPLRSEQYF. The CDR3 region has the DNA TGTGCCAGCAGCAGCCCTCTGAGGAGCGAGCAGTACTTC.

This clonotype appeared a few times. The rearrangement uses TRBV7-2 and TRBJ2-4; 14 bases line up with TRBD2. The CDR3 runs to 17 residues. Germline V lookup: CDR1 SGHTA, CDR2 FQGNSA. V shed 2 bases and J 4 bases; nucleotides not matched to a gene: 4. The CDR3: CASSLPGLAGGKNIQYF. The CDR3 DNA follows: TGTGCCAGCAGCTTACCCGGACTAGCGGGGGGAAAAAACATTCAGTACTTC.

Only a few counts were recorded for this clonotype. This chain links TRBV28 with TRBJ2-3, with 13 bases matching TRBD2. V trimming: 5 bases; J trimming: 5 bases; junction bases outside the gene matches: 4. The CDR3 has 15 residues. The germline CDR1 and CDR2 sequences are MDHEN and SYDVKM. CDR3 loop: CASSQGLAGIDTQYF. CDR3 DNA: TGTGCCAGCAGTCAGGGACTAGCGGGAATAGATACGCAGTATTTT.

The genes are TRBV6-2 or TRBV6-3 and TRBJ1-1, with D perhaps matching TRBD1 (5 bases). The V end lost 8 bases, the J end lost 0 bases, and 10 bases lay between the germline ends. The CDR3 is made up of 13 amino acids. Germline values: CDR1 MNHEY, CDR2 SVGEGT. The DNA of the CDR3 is TGTGCCAGCCGGGGCAGCATGAACACTGAAGCTTTCTTT. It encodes CASRGSMNTEAFF.

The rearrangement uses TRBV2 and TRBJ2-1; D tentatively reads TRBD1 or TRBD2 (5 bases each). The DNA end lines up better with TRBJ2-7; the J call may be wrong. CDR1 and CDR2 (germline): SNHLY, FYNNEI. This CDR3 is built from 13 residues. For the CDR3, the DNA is TGTGCCAGCGGACCCGGGACGATCTACGAGCAGTACTTC. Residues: CASGPGTIYEQYF.

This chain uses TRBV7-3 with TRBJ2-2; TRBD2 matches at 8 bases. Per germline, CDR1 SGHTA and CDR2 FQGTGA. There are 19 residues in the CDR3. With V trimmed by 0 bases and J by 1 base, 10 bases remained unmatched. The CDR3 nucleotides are TGTGCCAGCAGCTTAACGCGGGGGTCAACTAGCGGGAACACCGGGGAGCTGTTTTTT. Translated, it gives CASSLTRGSTSGNTGELFF. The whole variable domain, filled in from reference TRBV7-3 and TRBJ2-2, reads GAGVSQTPSNKVTEKGKYVELRCDPISGHTALYWYRQSLGQGPEFLIYFQGTGAADDSGLPNDRFFAVRPEGSVSTLKIQRTERGDSAVYLCASSLTRGSTSGNTGELFFGEGSRLTVL.

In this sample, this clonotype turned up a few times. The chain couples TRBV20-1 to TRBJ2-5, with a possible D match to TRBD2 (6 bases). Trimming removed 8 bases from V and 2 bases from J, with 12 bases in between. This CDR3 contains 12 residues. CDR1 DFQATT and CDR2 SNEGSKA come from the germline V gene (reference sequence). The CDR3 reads CSTGLQQETQYF. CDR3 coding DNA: TGCAGTACGGGACTGCAGCAAGAGACCCAGTACTTC.

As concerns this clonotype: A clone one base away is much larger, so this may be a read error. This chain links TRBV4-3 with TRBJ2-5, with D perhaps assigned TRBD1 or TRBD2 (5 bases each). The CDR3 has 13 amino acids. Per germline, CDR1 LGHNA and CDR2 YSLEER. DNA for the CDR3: TGCGCCAGCAGCCTGGGGGTGGAAGAGATCCAGTACTTC. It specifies CASSLGVEEIQYF.

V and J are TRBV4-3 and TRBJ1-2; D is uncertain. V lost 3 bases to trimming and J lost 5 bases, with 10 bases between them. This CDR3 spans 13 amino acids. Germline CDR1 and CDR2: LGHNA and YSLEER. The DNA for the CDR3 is TGCGCCAGCAGCCAGGACGGGAGGTATGGCTACACCTTC. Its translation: CASSQDGRYGYTF.

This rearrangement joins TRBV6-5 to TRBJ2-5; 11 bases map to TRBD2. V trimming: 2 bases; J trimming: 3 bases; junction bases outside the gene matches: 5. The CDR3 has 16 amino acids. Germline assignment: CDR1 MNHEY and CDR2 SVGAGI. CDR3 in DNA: TGTGCCAGCAGTTACGCATTGACTAGCGGGAAAGAGACCCAGTACTTC. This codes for CASSYALTSGKETQYF.

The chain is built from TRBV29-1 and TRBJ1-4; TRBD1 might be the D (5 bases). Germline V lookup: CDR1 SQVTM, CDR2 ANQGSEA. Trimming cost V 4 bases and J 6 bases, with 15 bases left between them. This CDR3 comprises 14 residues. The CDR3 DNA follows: TGCAGCGTTGCTTGGCAGGGAGGAGATGAAAAACTGTTTTTT. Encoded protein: CSVAWQGGDEKLFF.

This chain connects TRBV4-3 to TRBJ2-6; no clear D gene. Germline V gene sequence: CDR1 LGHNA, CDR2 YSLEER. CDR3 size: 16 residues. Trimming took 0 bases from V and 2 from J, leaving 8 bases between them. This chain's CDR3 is CASSQDHSAGANVLTF. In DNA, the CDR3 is TGCGCCAGCAGCCAAGATCACAGTGCTGGGGCCAACGTCCTGACTTTC.

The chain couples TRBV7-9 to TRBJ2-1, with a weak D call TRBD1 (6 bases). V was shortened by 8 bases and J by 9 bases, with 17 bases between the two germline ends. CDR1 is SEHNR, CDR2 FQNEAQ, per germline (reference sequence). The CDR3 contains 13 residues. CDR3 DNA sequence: TGTGCCAGCTTCCTAAAACAGGGATCTGAGCAGTTCTTC. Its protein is CASFLKQGSEQFF.